The present entry profiles one T cell receptor beta chain with its context. Its antigen remains unidentified. PCR was performed a second time for roughly 7 to 12 cycles using a sample-barcoded 5' primer and a J-beta primer mix. The authors tagged each cDNA molecule using a template-switch adaptor with 12 random nucleotides. TCRdb recomputed calls from the 5' RACE reads with MiXCR, one row per CDR3 protein. Of 1.5 million to 2 million distinct CDR3 sequences listed, 49% are singletons. The donors, healthy Caucasians from Russia, were aged roughly 6 to 90. Each individual donor underwent a draw of ten milliliters of peripheral blood. This CDR3 is built from 14 residues. V trimming: 0 bases; J trimming: 7 bases; junction bases outside the gene matches: 7. Germline V lookup: CDR1 DFQATT, CDR2 SNEGSKA (reference sequence). The data were taken from a study of blood T cells in healthy people across ages. Study-level findings and limits: Not knowing donor CMV status may have confounded expanded clonotype changes.

The chain carries TRBV20-1 and TRBJ2-3; 7 nucleotides align to TRBD1. Sequencing input: blood. The sequence came from a woman in her 40s in good health. CDR3 sequence: CSARDDRAGYTQYF. The CDR3 coding sequence is TGCAGTGCTAGAGATGACAGGGCCGGGTATACGCAGTATTTT.